Listed here are 27 T cell receptor beta chains from one sample, sequenced in a study of monozygotic twins with inflammatory bowel disease. TCRdb reprocessed the 5' RACE reads, keeping one entry per CDR3 protein, no DNA. The table lists under 150,000 distinct CDR3 sequences. Sequencing input: blood. These receptors were obtained from a human donor with ulcerative colitis or Crohn's disease, or a healthy co-twin of an affected twin (not recorded which).

V is TRBV28 and J is TRBJ2-1; the TCRdb D gene call, TRBD2, has no DNA to confirm it. Looked up from germline, CDR1 is MDHEN and CDR2 is SYDVKM. This CDR3 is 17 amino acids long. CDR3 sequence: CASGLGRVVSGYNEQFF.

The V and J genes are TRBV12-3 or TRBV12-4 and TRBJ2-7. The CDR3 sequence is 14 residues long. CDR3 amino acids: CASSFLAASYEQYF.

V is TRBV12-3 or TRBV12-4 and J is TRBJ2-7; TCRdb selects TRBD1, and the lack of DNA leaves this call unchecked. The CDR3 contains 15 residues. The CDR3 here is CASSLQGPNSYEQYF.

J is TRBJ2-3 and V is TRBV15; the TRBD1 assignment by TCRdb is unverifiable without DNA. Germline loops: CDR1 LNHNV, CDR2 YYDKDF (reference sequence). CDR3 length equals 16 residues. The CDR3 region is CATSIRQGGSTDTQYF. The full variable domain, its missing parts supplied by reference TRBV15 and TRBJ2-3, is DAMVIQNPRYQVTQFGKPVTLSCSQTLNHNVMYWYQQKSSQAPKLLFHYYDKDFNNEADTPDNFQSRRPNTSFCFLDIRSPGLGDTAMYLCATSIRQGGSTDTQYFGPGTRLTVL.

J is TRBJ2-3 and V is TRBV29-1. Germline V gives CDR1 SQVTM, CDR2 ANQGSEA. The CDR3 sequence is 13 residues long. The CDR3 reads CSVSGLGTDTQYF.

The chain combines TRBV5-6 with TRBJ2-5; with no DNA, the TCRdb D assignment of TRBD2 cannot be verified. CDR3 length equals 15 residues. Per germline, CDR1 SGHDT and CDR2 YYEEEE. CDR3 amino acids: CASSLGAEFQETQYF.

J is TRBJ2-1 and V is TRBV7-8. This CDR3 comprises 15 residues. The germline V gene has CDR1 SGHVS and CDR2 FQNEAQ. The CDR3 is CASSPPLATYNEQFF.

The genes are TRBV7-2 and TRBJ1-1; TCRdb's D call of TRBD1 is untestable without DNA. The CDR3 runs 14 residues. Germline CDR1 and CDR2: SGHTA and FQGNSA. The CDR3 loop is CASTLDRGWTEAFF.

The V and J genes are TRBV7-2 and TRBJ2-7; the D call from TCRdb, TRBD1, cannot be confirmed without DNA. The CDR3 sequence is 14 residues long. Germline V gives CDR1 SGHTA, CDR2 FQGNSA. This CDR3 reads CASGFRTANYEQYF.

The gene calls are TRBV12-3 or TRBV12-4 and TRBJ2-7. The CDR3 loop spans 12 amino acids. CDR3 amino acids: CASSLKLYEQYF.

The chain recombines TRBV7-2 with TRBJ2-7. From germline, CDR1 is SGHTA and CDR2 FQGNSA. The CDR3 extends over 16 amino acids. The CDR3 protein is CASSLKVQLSSYEQYF.

The V call is TRBV5-1, the J call TRBJ1-1; TCRdb picks TRBD1, but there is no DNA to check that call. CDR1 SGHRS and CDR2 YFSETQ come from the germline V gene. CDR3 length: 14 amino acids. CDR3 region: CASSLNSRGTEAFF.

The J gene is TRBJ2-3, the V gene TRBV12-3 or TRBV12-4; the D call from TCRdb, TRBD1, cannot be confirmed without DNA. This CDR3 has 15 residues. The CDR3 region is CASSLGGGETDTQYF.

V gene TRBV5-1 combines with J gene TRBJ1-1; absent DNA, TCRdb's TRBD1 call cannot be checked. The CDR3 has 15 residues. Looked up from germline, CDR1 is SGHRS and CDR2 is YFSETQ. The CDR3 protein is CASSPYGQGGTEAFF.

The chain uses TRBV20-1 and TRBJ2-4; TCRdb's D call, TRBD2, is unchecked because there is no DNA. This CDR3 has 15 residues. CDR1 is DFQATT and CDR2 is SNEGSKA in the germline V gene (reference sequence). The CDR3 protein is CSARDRLVAKNIQYF.

J is TRBJ2-2 and V is TRBV20-1; absent DNA, TCRdb's TRBD2 call cannot be checked. CDR3 size: 15 residues. Germline V gene sequence: CDR1 DFQATT, CDR2 SNEGSKA (reference sequence). CDR3 region: CSATSGGYYTGELFF.

The chain couples TRBV6-5 to TRBJ2-5; TCRdb's assignment of TRBD1 cannot be checked, as there is no DNA. Germline lookup yields CDR1 MNHEY and CDR2 SVGAGI. This CDR3 has 16 residues. CDR3 residues: CASSFALGRGSETQYF.

V gene TRBV6-1 combines with J gene TRBJ1-3. CDR1 and CDR2 from the germline V gene are MNHNS and SASEGT. The length of the CDR3 is 15 residues. The CDR3 loop reads CASSQKAYSGNTIYF.

The V and J genes are TRBV4-3 and TRBJ1-1; the TCRdb call, TRBD1, lacks DNA for checking. The CDR3 is 15 residues long. The germline V gene has CDR1 LGHNA and CDR2 YSLEER. This CDR3 is CASSRTTSGHTEAFF.

This CDR3 reads CASSSHSYNLNIQYF. The genes are TRBV27 and TRBJ2-4; TCRdb picks TRBD2, but there is no DNA to check that call. The CDR3 covers 15 residues. Germline loops: CDR1 MNHEY, CDR2 SMNVEV (reference sequence).

The chain employs TRBV6-5 and TRBJ1-5; with no DNA, the TCRdb D assignment of TRBD1 cannot be verified. Germline V CDR1 and CDR2: MNHEY, SVGAGI. This CDR3 comprises 15 residues. The CDR3 region is CASSWDRGYNQPQHF.

The V and J genes are TRBV19 and TRBJ1-4; TCRdb's D gene call, TRBD1, goes unchecked for lack of DNA. The CDR3 is made up of 18 amino acids. The germline gives CDR1 LNHDA, CDR2 SQIVND (reference sequence). This CDR3 is CASSIRDGGFATNEKLFF. Using reference TRBV19 and TRBJ1-4 for the parts outside the CDR3, the full variable domain is DGGITQSPKYLFRKEGQNVTLSCEQNLNHDAMYWYRQDPGQGLRLIYYSQIVNDFQKGDIAEGYSVSREKKESFPLTVTSAQKNPTAFYLCASSIRDGGFATNEKLFFGSGTQLSVL.

The genes are TRBV30 and TRBJ2-4; there is no DNA to check the TCRdb D call of TRBD2. The CDR3 covers 14 residues. Germline-derived CDR1 and CDR2 are GTSNPN and SVGIG (reference sequence). The CDR3 sequence: CAWSVPSGENIQYF.

V usage is TRBV7-6 and J usage is TRBJ2-2; there is no DNA to check the TCRdb D call of TRBD1. Germline V CDR1 and CDR2: SGHVS, FNYEAQ. This CDR3 spans 18 amino acids. CDR3 amino acids: CASSLSVSLGAATGELFF.

The chain is built from TRBV29-1 and TRBJ2-1; the TCRdb D gene call, TRBD1, has no DNA to confirm it. The germline V gene encodes CDR1 SQVTM and CDR2 ANQGSEA. The CDR3 contains 12 residues. The CDR3 protein is CSMGGYYNEQFF.

The CDR3 protein is CASSDVANTGELFF. This chain joins TRBV6-4 and TRBJ2-2. Germline V lookup: CDR1 MRHNA, CDR2 SNTAGT. There are 14 residues in the CDR3.

This chain joins TRBV12-3 or TRBV12-4 and TRBJ2-3; TCRdb's assignment of TRBD1 cannot be checked, as there is no DNA. The CDR3 is 15 residues long. The CDR3 reads CASILNRGTGNTQYF.